This TCR beta chain comes out of a study of post-analysis software for immune sequencing data (dated by TCRdb to 2013 to 2016). Study-level background: The recorded disease courses included relapsing-remitting, secondary progressive and progressive-relapsing multiple sclerosis, and some patients had no subtype annotation. Patient repertoires were compared against ten to eleven previously published healthy control repertoires from donors aged about 6 to 27 years. A subset of samples was prepared in parallel using single-end sample barcoding, then pooled and co-amplified after Illumina adapter ligation. General findings and caveats noted by the study authors: Significantly higher frequencies in patients than in controls were found for roughly 5 TRBV segments, including TRBV5-6, TRBV5-1 and TRBV20-1. Significantly lower normalized Chao1 diversity was found in multiple sclerosis patients than in controls, suggesting substantial peripheral T-cell clonal expansion. Direct clustering with F measure revealed strong co-clustering of samples prepared in the same batch, which led to a batch-effect correction. The multiple sclerosis patient group was slightly younger than the control group.

This clonotype has ten or more counts. Its antigen remains unidentified. No much larger clonotype is one base removed from it; base qualities were not supplied. The CDR3 holds 13 amino acids from the cysteine to the phenylalanine. The kept DNA is CDR3 alone, 39 bases in frame from the first base. V and J are truncated by 6 bases and 3 bases respectively, leaving an intervening sequence of 11 bases. From a lookup of the germline V gene, CDR1 and CDR2 are SNHLY and FYNNEI. TCR beta repertoires were profiled from peripheral blood of 13 young patients with multiple sclerosis to demonstrate the VDJtools post-analysis software. The multiple sclerosis patients were children and adolescents between roughly 6 and 16 years of age. To prepare the library, PCR was applied. Sequenced on an Illumina HiSeq 2500. To reduce PCR and sequencing biases, unique molecular identifiers were built into the TCR beta cDNA libraries. Per 1 to 10 million input T cells, roughly 500,000 cDNA molecules were obtained, such that each molecule approximated one T cell. The patient libraries were prepared and sequenced with the same protocol used for the earlier healthy control dataset. Samples belonging to the same batch were prepared together, multiplexed and sequenced on a shared HiSeq lane. The published analysis was carried out like this. Raw barcoded reads were processed with MIGEC, discarding single-read molecular identifier groups before consensus assembly and CDR3 extraction. VDJtools was used for post-analysis of the clonotype tables, and diversity was normalized by down-sampling every dataset to the size of the smallest sample. Repertoire overlap clustering matched CDR3 amino acid but not nucleotide sequences to correct batch-related cross-sample contamination. In-frame beta chains were kept once TCRdb had trimmed the public reads at Q25 with fastp and called clones with MiXCR. Each CDR3 protein gets just one entry, which takes the most common genes and DNA from the rows behind it. V and J calls and clone size were set by TCRdb, not the authors. The sample table records over 250,000 distinct CDR3 sequences; approximately 34% of these occur just once. 4% to 6% of the sample lies in the top ten.

The rearrangement combines TRBV2 with TRBJ2-5; the D gene lacks a confident call. The sequenced sample was blood. The TCR originated in a girl aged 10 to 17 with multiple sclerosis. For the CDR3, the sequence is CASRPTGEETQYF. The sequence in DNA is TGTGCCAGCAGACCGACGGGCGAAGAGACCCAGTACTTC.